These 26 T cell receptor beta chains originate from one sample sequenced in a study of T-cell memory formation after mild COVID-19. TCRdb passed the 5' RACE reads through MiXCR, listing each CDR3 protein once. The table records around 390,000 distinct CDR3 sequences, about 16% of them present only once. The sequenced material came from PBMCs or a T cell subset sorted from them (not recorded which). These receptors were obtained from a young man who had mild COVID-19 (a few samples of this study predate the infection). Cell type and time point are not known.

This clonotype was seen a few times. This chain connects TRBV21-1 to TRBJ2-7; the table calls TRBD1, which could not be checked here. TRBV21-1 is flagged as a pseudogene. This CDR3 comprises 17 residues. CDR3 loop: CACPMGLRGPNSYEQYV. The DNA for the CDR3 is TGTGCCTGCCCGATGGGCCTCCGGGGGCCTAACTCCTACGAGCAGTACGTC.

This clonotype appeared a few times. The chain employs TRBV4-1 and TRBJ2-3, with TRBD1 as a possible D gene (6 bases). The V end was cut by 3 bases, the J end by 0 bases, with 10 bases between. The CDR3 consists of 15 residues. CDR1 and CDR2 (germline): MGHRA, YSYEKL. This chain's CDR3 is CASSHGQISTDTQYF. The CDR3 nucleotides are TGCGCCAGCAGCCATGGACAGATTAGCACAGATACGCAGTATTTT.

This clonotype was counted at least ten times. The chain uses TRBV5-1 and TRBJ2-7; D remains ambiguous. Germline values: CDR1 SGHRS, CDR2 YFSETQ. This CDR3 contains 11 residues. V lost 5 bases and J 5 bases, leaving 8 bases between the germline ends. In nucleotides, the CDR3 is TGCGCCAGCAGGCTCGGGCACGAGCAGTACTTC. It translates to CASRLGHEQYF.

This clonotype was counted between two and nine times. The V call is TRBV7-2, the J call TRBJ2-3; D remains ambiguous. Germline CDR1 reads SGHTA; CDR2 reads FQGNSA. The CDR3 is 14 residues long. Trimming took off 2 bases at V and 1 base at J, with 7 bases between the two ends. The CDR3 region is CASSLMTGTDTQYF. The CDR3 DNA reads TGTGCCAGCAGCTTAATGACCGGCACAGATACGCAGTATTTT.

This clonotype has only a few counts. The genes are TRBV12-3 or TRBV12-4 and TRBJ1-5, with D hard to call. This CDR3 contains 14 residues. V was cut by 5 bases and J by 3 bases, with 11 bases left in between. In DNA form, the CDR3 reads TGTGCCAGCAGTGTGGGCCATGTCAATCAGCCCCAGCATTTT. Translating it yields CASSVGHVNQPQHF.

The genes are TRBV3-1 and TRBJ1-6, with 10 bases fitting TRBD1. CDR1 and CDR2 (germline): LGHDT, YNNKEL (reference sequence). There are 15 residues in the CDR3. Losses at the gene ends were 4 bases for V and 8 bases for J; bases not matched to a gene: 5. CDR3 sequence: CASSPGTGVDSPLHF. The CDR3, as DNA: TGTGCCAGCAGCCCAGGGACAGGGGTTGATTCACCCCTCCACTTT.

This clonotype was found a few times. The chain joins TRBV7-2 to TRBJ1-2; D not certain. The CDR3 consists of 11 residues. V dropped 1 base and J dropped 7 bases, with 4 bases sitting between them. The germline V gene has CDR1 SGHTA and CDR2 FQGNSA. CDR3 loop: CASSLGRGYTF. CDR3 DNA: TGTGCCAGCAGCTTAGGACGTGGCTACACCTTC.

The CDR3 sequence: CASSYDGGRVNTEAFF. The CDR3, as DNA: TGTGCCAGCAGTTACGATGGCGGACGGGTGAACACTGAAGCTTTCTTT. The chain recombines TRBV6-2 or TRBV6-3 with TRBJ1-1; D unclear. Looked up from germline, CDR1 is MNHEY and CDR2 is SVGEGT. Trimming took 2 bases from V and 0 from J, leaving 13 bases between them. The CDR3 extends over 16 amino acids.

A few counts support this clonotype. The chain carries TRBV19 and TRBJ1-1, with unresolved D. Trimming left V 4 bases short and J 1 base short, with 7 bases between. Looked up from germline, CDR1 is LNHDA and CDR2 is SQIVND (reference sequence). The CDR3 totals 13 residues. Here the CDR3 reads CASSTTANTEAFF. Written as DNA, the CDR3 is TGTGCCAGTAGTACCACCGCGAACACTGAAGCTTTCTTT.

This clonotype was seen repeatedly, ten times or more. In DNA form, the CDR3 reads TGTGCCAGCACCCCGGGCGGGGGAGAGACCCAGTACTTC. Its protein is CASTPGGGETQYF. The chain employs TRBV12-3 or TRBV12-4 and TRBJ2-5; TRBD2 matches 7 bases. This CDR3 has 13 residues. J gave up 4 bases and V 7 bases, and 6 bases lay outside the gene matches.

A few counts support this clonotype. The V and J genes are TRBV15 and TRBJ2-7; tentatively, D is TRBD1 (6 bases). The germline V and J ends were trimmed by 0 bases and 4 bases, with 16 bases remaining between them. Germline loops: CDR1 LNHNV, CDR2 YYDKDF (reference sequence). The CDR3 contains 16 residues. The CDR3 coding sequence is TGTGCCACCAGCAGAGATGTTGGGGGCCTCATATACGAGCAGTACGTC. Protein product: CATSRDVGGLIYEQYV.

The genes are TRBV6-5 and TRBJ1-2; TRBD1 matches 10 bases. The germline V gene has CDR1 MNHEY and CDR2 SVGAGI. CDR3 length equals 15 residues. After removal of 2 bases from V and 4 bases from J, the junction contained 4 bases not matched to a gene. The CDR3 loop is CASSYRDRGSYGYTF. The CDR3 nucleotides read TGTGCCAGCAGTTACCGGGACAGGGGATCCTATGGCTACACCTTC.

The chain combines TRBV7-2 with TRBJ2-6; 12 bases are shared with TRBD1. This CDR3 has 19 amino acids. The germline V gene has CDR1 SGHTA and CDR2 FQGNSA. V shed 2 bases, J shed 0 bases, and the junction held 5 bases outside the gene matches. For the CDR3, the DNA is TGTGCCAGCAGCTTAAGGGGACAGGGGGCTCTCTCTGGGGCCAACGTCCTGACTTTC. Its protein product is CASSLRGQGALSGANVLTF. Complete variable domain (other parts from reference TRBV7-2 and TRBJ2-6): GAGVSQSPSNKVTEKGKDVELRCDPISGHTALYWYRQSLGQGLEFLIYFQGNSAPDKSGLPSDRFSAERTGGSVSTLTIQRTQQEDSAVYLCASSLRGQGALSGANVLTFGAGSRLTVL.

J is TRBJ2-7 and V is TRBV5-5; the D gene is possibly TRBD2 (5 bases). V lost 3 bases and J 2 bases, leaving 12 bases between the germline ends. Germline assignment: CDR1 SGHKS and CDR2 YYEKEE (reference sequence). CDR3 size: 14 residues. The CDR3 DNA is TGTGCCAGCAGCTGGATCGGGGAAACCTACGAGCAGTACTTC. This sequence encodes CASSWIGETYEQYF.

The V gene is TRBV11-1, the J gene TRBJ1-1, with D perhaps TRBD1 (5 bases). V lost 5 bases and J 3 bases, leaving 13 bases between the germline ends. Germline loops: CDR1 SGHAT, CDR2 FQDESV (reference sequence). The CDR3 is 14 amino acids. CDR3: CASSGGLGDTEAFF. The CDR3 DNA reads as TGTGCCAGCAGCGGTGGGCTGGGGGACACTGAAGCTTTCTTT.

This clonotype has just a few counts. The gene calls are TRBV6-2 or TRBV6-3 and TRBJ2-4; D might be TRBD2 (6 bases). This CDR3 contains 15 residues. Germline assignment: CDR1 MNHEY and CDR2 SVGEGT. Trimming removed 6 bases from V and 2 bases from J, with 14 bases in between. In DNA, the CDR3 is TGTGCCAGCAGGACGTCGGGGGTACCCAAAAACATTCAGTACTTC. Residues: CASRTSGVPKNIQYF.

This clonotype was picked up a small number of times. The chain joins TRBV6-5 to TRBJ2-2, with D uncertain. The ends were cut back, 0 bases at V and 3 bases at J, with 11 bases in the middle. Per the germline V gene, CDR1 is MNHEY and CDR2 is SVGAGI. The CDR3 is 16 residues long. Written as DNA, the CDR3 is TGTGCCAGCAGTTACTCCAGCAGCCGACACACCGGGGAGCTGTTTTTT. Translating it yields CASSYSSSRHTGELFF.

The sample holds many counts of this clonotype. The genes are TRBV20-1 and TRBJ1-2, with D maybe TRBD1 (5 bases). CDR1 DFQATT and CDR2 SNEGSKA come from the germline V gene (reference sequence). The CDR3 consists of 13 residues. V shed 3 bases and J shed 5 bases, with 13 bases lying between them. In nucleotides, the CDR3 is TGCAGTGCTAGTTATGGGGGGGAATATGGCTACACCTTC. Amino acid sequence: CSASYGGEYGYTF.

V gene TRBV20-1 combines with J gene TRBJ1-4; D unresolved. Germline loops: CDR1 DFQATT, CDR2 SNEGSKA (reference sequence). Trimming removed 6 bases from V and 2 bases from J, with 13 bases in between. The CDR3 length is 14 residues. The CDR3 loop is CSALDPGTNEKLFF. The DNA of the CDR3 is TGCAGTGCCCTTGACCCCGGGACTAATGAAAAACTGTTTTTT.

V gene TRBV29-1 combines with J gene TRBJ2-2; D not certain. This CDR3 contains 12 residues. The germline V and J ends were trimmed by 3 bases and 6 bases, with 8 bases remaining between them. Per germline, CDR1 SQVTM and CDR2 ANQGSEA. CDR3 nucleotide sequence: TGCAGCGTTGAGGCTTTGGCCGGGGAGCTGTTTTTT. Its protein product is CSVEALAGELFF.

This chain links TRBV6-5 with TRBJ1-1; 7 bases fit TRBD1. V lost 5 bases, J lost 4 bases, and 1 base stayed unmatched. Germline values: CDR1 MNHEY, CDR2 SVGAGI. CDR3 length: 12 residues. The CDR3 spells CASSRDSTEAFF. DNA of the CDR3: TGTGCCAGCAGTCGGGACAGCACTGAAGCTTTCTTT.

The sample holds a few counts of this clonotype. This chain links TRBV7-2 with TRBJ1-1; no clear D gene. From germline, CDR1 is SGHTA and CDR2 FQGNSA. V was cut by 5 bases and J by 1 base, with 11 bases left in between. CDR3 size: 14 residues. CDR3 DNA sequence: TGTGCCAGCAGCGTTCACAGTGAGAACACTGAAGCTTTCTTT. Translating it yields CASSVHSENTEAFF.

In its sample, this clonotype was seen many times. The V and J genes are TRBV7-2 and TRBJ2-3; 8 bases are a match to TRBD2. Per germline, CDR1 SGHTA and CDR2 FQGNSA. This CDR3 has 16 amino acids. The V and J ends lost 2 bases and 3 bases, in that order; junction bases with no gene match: 7. The DNA of the CDR3 is TGTGCCAGCAGCTTATCGGGGGGGGACTGGACAGATACGCAGTATTTT. This translates into CASSLSGGDWTDTQYF.

This chain links TRBV29-1 with TRBJ1-3; no reliable D call. Trimming cost V 6 bases and J 2 bases, with 5 bases left between them. CDR3 length equals 11 residues. Germline lookup yields CDR1 SQVTM and CDR2 ANQGSEA. The CDR3: CSVTAGNTIYF. The CDR3 DNA sequence: TGCAGCGTAACAGCTGGAAACACCATATATTTT.

This clonotype was seen a few times. V gene TRBV11-2 combines with J gene TRBJ1-1; a possible D gene is TRBD1 (5 bases). V gave up 1 base and J gave up 1 base, with 13 bases separating them. Germline CDR1 SGHAT, CDR2 FQNNGV. The CDR3 is 16 amino acids. CDR3: CASSLGGRPSNTEAFF. In DNA form, the CDR3 reads TGTGCCAGCAGCTTAGGGGGCAGACCTTCGAACACTGAAGCTTTCTTT.

This rearrangement joins TRBV20-1 to TRBJ2-1; no reliable D call. Deletions cut 2 bases from V and 3 bases from J, with 11 bases between. Germline V gene lookup returns CDR1 DFQATT and CDR2 SNEGSKA (reference sequence). This CDR3 comprises 14 residues. The CDR3 loop is CSARFGTDYNEQFF. CDR3 sequence (DNA): TGCAGTGCTAGATTTGGAACGGACTACAATGAGCAGTTCTTC.